In its sample, the clone carrying this T cell receptor (beta chain) was seen many times. What it binds is not known. Germline V gives CDR1 SGDLS, CDR2 YYNGEE. The CDR3 consists of 14 residues. V shed 3 bases, J shed 7 bases, and the junction held 2 bases outside the gene matches. TCRdb ran MiXCR on the 5' RACE reads and lists one entry per CDR3 protein. The sample includes around 60,000 distinct CDR3 sequences, approximately 14% of them seen just once. The data belong to a study of early T cells in non-severe SARS-CoV-2 infection. Study at large: Chains stayed unpaired after sequencing of bulk RNA from unsorted whole blood. The study, taken as a whole, reports: Matching against VDJdb likely underestimated virus-specific expansions, favoring anti-spike CD8.

This receptor was identified in an adult who was a healthcare worker with PCR-confirmed SARS-CoV-2 infection or an uninfected control (not recorded which). This chain links TRBV9 with TRBJ2-1; TRBD1 matches 12 bases. Sequencing input: whole blood. This CDR3 reads CASSGDRGRNEQFF. The CDR3 DNA reads as TGTGCCAGCAGCGGGGACAGGGGGCGGAATGAGCAGTTCTTC.